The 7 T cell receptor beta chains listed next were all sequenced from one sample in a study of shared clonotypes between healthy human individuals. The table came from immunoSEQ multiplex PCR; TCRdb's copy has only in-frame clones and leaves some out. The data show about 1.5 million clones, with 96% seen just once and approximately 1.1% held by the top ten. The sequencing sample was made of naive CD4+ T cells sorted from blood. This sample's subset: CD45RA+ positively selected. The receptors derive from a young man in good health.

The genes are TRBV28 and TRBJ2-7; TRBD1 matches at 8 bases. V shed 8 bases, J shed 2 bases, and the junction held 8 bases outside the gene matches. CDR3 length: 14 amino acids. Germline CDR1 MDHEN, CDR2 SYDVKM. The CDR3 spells CASGSTGETYEQYF. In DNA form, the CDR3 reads TGTGCCAGCGGGTCGACAGGGGAAACCTACGAGCAGTACTTC. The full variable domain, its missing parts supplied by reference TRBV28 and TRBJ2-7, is DVKVTQSSRYLVKRTGEKVFLECVQDMDHENMFWYRQDPGLGLRLIYFSYDVKMKEKGDIPEGYSVSREKKERFSLILESASTNQTSMYLCASGSTGETYEQYFGPGTRLTVT.

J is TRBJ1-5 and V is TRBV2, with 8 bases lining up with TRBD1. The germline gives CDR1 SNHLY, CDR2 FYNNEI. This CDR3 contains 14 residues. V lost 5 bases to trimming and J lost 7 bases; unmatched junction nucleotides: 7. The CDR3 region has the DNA TGTGCCAGCAGTCAACAGGGGGAGGAGCAGCCCCAGCATTTT. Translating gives CASSQQGEEQPQHF.

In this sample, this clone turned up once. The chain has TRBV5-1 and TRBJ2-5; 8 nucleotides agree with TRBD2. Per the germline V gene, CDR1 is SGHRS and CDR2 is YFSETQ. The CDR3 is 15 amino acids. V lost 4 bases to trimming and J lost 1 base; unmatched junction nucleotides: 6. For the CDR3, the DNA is TGCGCCAGCAGCCCCCGGACTAGCTTCCAAGAGACCCAGTACTTC. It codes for CASSPRTSFQETQYF.

CDR3 region: CAWGRVHNEQFF. The CDR3 coding sequence is TGTGCCTGGGGGAGGGTGCACAATGAGCAGTTCTTC. The chain couples TRBV30 to TRBJ2-1, with 7 bases lining up with TRBD2. V was pared by 5 bases and J by 5 bases, with 3 bases of the junction left unmatched. In germline, CDR1 is GTSNPN, CDR2 SVGIG (reference sequence). The CDR3 length is 12 residues.

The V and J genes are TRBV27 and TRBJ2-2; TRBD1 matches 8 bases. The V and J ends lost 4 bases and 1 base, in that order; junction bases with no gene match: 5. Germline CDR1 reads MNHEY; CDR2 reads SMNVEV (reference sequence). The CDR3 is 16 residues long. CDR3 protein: CASSSLTGVNTGELFF. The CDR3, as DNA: TGTGCCAGCAGTTCCCTGACAGGGGTGAACACCGGGGAGCTGTTTTTT.

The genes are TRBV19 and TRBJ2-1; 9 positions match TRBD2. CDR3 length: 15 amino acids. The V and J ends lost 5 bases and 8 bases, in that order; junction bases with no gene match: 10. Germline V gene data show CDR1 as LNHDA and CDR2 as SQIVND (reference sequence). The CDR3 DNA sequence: TGTGCCAGTAGTCAGGGGGGACTAGCTGTCGATGAGCAGTTCTTC. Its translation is CASSQGGLAVDEQFF.

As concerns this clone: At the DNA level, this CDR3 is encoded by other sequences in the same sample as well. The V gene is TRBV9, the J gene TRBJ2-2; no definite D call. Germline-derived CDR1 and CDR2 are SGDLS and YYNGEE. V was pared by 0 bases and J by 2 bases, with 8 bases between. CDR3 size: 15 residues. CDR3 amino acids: CASSVGTLNTGELFF. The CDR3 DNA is TGTGCCAGCAGCGTAGGTACACTTAACACCGGGGAGCTGTTTTTT.